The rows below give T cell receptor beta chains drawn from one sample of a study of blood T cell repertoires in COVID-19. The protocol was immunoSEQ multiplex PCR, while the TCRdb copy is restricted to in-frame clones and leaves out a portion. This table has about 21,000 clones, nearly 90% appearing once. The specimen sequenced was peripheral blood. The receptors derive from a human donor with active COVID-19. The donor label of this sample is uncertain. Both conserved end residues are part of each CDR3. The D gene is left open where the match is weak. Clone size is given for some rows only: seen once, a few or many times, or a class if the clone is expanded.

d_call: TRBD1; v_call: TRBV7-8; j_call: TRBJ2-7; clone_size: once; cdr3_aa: CASSPRGLTPYEQYF; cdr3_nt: TGTGCCAGCAGCCCCAGGGGGCTGACACCCTACGAGCAGTACTTC
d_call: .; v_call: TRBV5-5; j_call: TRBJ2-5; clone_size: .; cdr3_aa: CASSPSRQKLETQYF; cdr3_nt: TGTGCCAGCAGCCCGTCCCGACAGAAACTAGAGACCCAGTACTTC
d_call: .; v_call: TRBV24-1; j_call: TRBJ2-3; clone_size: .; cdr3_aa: CATSAQNTDTQYF; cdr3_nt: TGTGCCACCAGTGCTCAGAACACAGATACGCAGTATTTT
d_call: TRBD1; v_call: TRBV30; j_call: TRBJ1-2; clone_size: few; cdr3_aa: CASEGQGEGYTF; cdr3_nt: TGTGCCTCCGAAGGACAGGGGGAAGGCTACACCTTC
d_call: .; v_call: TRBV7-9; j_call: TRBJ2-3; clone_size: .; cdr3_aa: CASSLASSLDTQYF; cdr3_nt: TGTGCCAGCAGCTTAGCCTCTAGCCTAGATACGCAGTATTTT
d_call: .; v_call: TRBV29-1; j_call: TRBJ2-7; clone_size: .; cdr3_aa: CSVEYREGFRGEQYF; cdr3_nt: TGCAGCGTTGAATATCGAGAGGGCTTTCGTGGAGAGCAGTACTTC
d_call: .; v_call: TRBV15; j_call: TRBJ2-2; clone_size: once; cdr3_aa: CATSAIRLGELFF; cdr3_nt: TGTGCCACCAGCGCTATCAGACTCGGGGAGCTGTTTTTT
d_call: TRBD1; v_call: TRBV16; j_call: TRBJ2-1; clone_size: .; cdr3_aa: CASSQETGGAWYNEQFF; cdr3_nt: TGTGCCAGCAGCCAGGAGACAGGGGGCGCATGGTACAATGAGCAGTTCTTC
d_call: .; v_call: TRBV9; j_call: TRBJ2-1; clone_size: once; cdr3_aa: CASSVGSGSYNEQFF; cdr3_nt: TGTGCCAGCAGCGTAGGTTCAGGCTCCTACAATGAGCAGTTCTTC
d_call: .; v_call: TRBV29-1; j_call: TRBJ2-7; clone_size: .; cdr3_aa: CSVRRGDYEQYF; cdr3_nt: TGCAGCGTTCGCAGGGGGGATTACGAGCAGTACTTC
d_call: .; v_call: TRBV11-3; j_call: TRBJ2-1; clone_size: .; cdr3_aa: CASSPHTNEQFF; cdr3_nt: TGTGCCAGCAGCCCGCACACCAATGAGCAGTTCTTC
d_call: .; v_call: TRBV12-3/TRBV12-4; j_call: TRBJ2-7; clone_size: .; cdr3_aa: CASGQNRDEQYF; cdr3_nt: TGTGCCAGCGGACAAAACAGGGACGAGCAGTACTTC
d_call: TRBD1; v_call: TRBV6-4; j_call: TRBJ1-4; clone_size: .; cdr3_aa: CASTSQGVEKLFF; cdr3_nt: TGTGCCAGCACCAGCCAGGGGGTCGAAAAACTGTTTTTT
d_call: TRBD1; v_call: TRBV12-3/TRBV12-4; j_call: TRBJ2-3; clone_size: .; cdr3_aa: CASSLTGEAQYF; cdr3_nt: TGTGCCAGCAGTTTGACAGGGGAGGCGCAGTATTTT
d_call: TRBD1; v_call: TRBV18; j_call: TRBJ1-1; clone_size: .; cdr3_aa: CASSSQGAGMNTEAFF; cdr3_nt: TGTGCCAGCTCATCTCAGGGGGCCGGAATGAACACTGAAGCTTTCTTT
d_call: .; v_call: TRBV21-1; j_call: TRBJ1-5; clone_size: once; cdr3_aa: CASSKAGEGYGNQPQHF; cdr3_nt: TGTGCCAGCAGCAAAGCTGGGGAGGGCTATGGCAATCAGCCCCAGCATTTT
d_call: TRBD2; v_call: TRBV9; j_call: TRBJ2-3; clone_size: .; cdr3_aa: CASSARTRGTDTQYF; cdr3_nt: TGTGCCAGCAGCGCCCGGACTAGAGGAACAGATACGCAGTATTTT
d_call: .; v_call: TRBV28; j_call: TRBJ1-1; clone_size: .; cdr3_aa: CASSTPDSLKAFF; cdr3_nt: TGTGCCAGCAGTACCCCCGACAGCCTCAAAGCTTTCTTT
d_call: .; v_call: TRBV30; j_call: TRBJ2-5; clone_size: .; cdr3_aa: CAWSGLSQETQYF; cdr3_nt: TGTGCCTGGAGTGGACTATCTCAAGAGACCCAGTACTTC
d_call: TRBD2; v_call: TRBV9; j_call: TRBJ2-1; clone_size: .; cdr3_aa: CASSLRTSGGNEQFF; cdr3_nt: TGTGCCAGCAGCCTCAGGACTAGTGGCGGCAATGAGCAGTTCTTC
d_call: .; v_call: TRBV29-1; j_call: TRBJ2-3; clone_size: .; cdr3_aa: CSVASGSEYF; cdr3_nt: .
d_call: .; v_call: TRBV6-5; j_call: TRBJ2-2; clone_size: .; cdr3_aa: CASSKQVATGELFF; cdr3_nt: TGTGCCAGCAGTAAACAGGTTGCAACCGGGGAGCTGTTTTTT
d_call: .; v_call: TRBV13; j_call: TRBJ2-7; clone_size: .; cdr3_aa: CASRATGVGEQYF; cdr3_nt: TGTGCCAGCAGGGCCACAGGAGTCGGGGAGCAGTACTTC
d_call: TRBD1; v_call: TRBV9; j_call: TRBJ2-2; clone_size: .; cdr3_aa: CASRPPGQGNTGELFF; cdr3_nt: TGTGCCAGCAGACCGCCGGGACAGGGCAACACCGGGGAGCTGTTTTTT
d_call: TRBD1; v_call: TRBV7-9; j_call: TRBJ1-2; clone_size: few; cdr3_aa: CASSAEQGAFYGYTF; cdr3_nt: TGTGCCAGCAGCGCTGAACAGGGGGCTTTCTATGGCTACACCTTC
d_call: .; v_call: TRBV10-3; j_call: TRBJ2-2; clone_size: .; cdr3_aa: CAISPLVSGAGELFF; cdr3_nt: TGTGCCATCAGCCCACTAGTTTCCGGCGCCGGGGAGCTGTTTTTT
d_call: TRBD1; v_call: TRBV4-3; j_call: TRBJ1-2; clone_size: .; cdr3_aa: CASSLDRGSYGYTF; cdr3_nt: TGCGCCAGCAGCCTAGACAGGGGAAGTTATGGCTACACCTTC
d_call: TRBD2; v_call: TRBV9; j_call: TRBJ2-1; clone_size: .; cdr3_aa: CASSVVIAGGDGNEQFF; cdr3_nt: TGTGCCAGCAGCGTAGTAATAGCGGGAGGAGACGGAAATGAGCAGTTCTTC
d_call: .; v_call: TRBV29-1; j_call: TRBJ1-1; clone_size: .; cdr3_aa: CSAEQQNTEAFF; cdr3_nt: TGCAGCGCAGAACAGCAGAACACTGAAGCTTTCTTT
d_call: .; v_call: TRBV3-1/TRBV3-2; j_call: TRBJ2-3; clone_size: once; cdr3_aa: CASSYPGAGTDTQYF; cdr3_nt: TGTGCCAGCAGTTACCCGGGTGCCGGCACAGATACGCAGTATTTT
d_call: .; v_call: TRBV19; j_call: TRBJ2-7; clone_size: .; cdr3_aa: CASSGGRGAADEQYF; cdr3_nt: TGTGCCAGTAGTGGGGGCAGGGGCGCCGCCGACGAGCAGTACTTC
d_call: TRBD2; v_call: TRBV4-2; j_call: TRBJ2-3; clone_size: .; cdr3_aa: CASSLTSADTQYF; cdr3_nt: TGTGCCAGCAGCCTGACTAGCGCAGATACGCAGTATTTT
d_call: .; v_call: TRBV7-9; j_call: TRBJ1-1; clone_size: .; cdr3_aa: CASSFRGGDNTEAFF; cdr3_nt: TGTGCCAGCAGCTTCCGGGGAGGGGATAACACTGAAGCTTTCTTT
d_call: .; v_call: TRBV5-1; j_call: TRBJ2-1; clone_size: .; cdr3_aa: CASSLVVGRNEQFF; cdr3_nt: TGCGCCAGCAGCTTGGTGGTAGGGAGGAATGAGCAGTTCTTC
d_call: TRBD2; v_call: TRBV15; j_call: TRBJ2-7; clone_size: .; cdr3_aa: CATSRSLAGGKTYEQYF; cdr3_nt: TGTGCCACCAGCAGATCCCTAGCGGGAGGGAAAACCTACGAGCAGTACTTC
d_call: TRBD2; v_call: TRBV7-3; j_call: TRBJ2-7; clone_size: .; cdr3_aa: CASSLFGGSYEQYF; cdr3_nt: TGTGCCAGCAGCTTATTCGGGGGGTCCTACGAGCAGTACTTC
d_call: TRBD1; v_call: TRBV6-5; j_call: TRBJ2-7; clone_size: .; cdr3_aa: CAISRDRVYEQYF; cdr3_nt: TGTGCCATTTCCCGGGACAGGGTCTACGAGCAGTACTTC
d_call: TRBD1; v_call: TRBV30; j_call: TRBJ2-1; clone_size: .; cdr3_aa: CAWSVQGAYNEQFF; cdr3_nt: TGTGCCTGGAGTGTGCAGGGGGCTTACAATGAGCAGTTCTTC
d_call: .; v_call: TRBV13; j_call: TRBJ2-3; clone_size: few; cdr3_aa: CASSIRRARQDTQYF; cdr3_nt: TGTGCCAGCAGCATTAGGAGGGCTAGACAAGATACGCAGTATTTT
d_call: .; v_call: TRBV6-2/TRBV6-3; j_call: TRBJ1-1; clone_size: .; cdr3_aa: CASSSNADRVNTEAFF; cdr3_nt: TGTGCCAGCAGTTCCAACGCCGACAGAGTGAACACTGAAGCTTTCTTT
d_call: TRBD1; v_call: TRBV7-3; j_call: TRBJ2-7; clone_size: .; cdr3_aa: CASSPAGGRVGREQYF; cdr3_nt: TGTGCCAGCAGCCCTGCAGGGGGCCGGGTAGGTCGGGAGCAGTACTTC
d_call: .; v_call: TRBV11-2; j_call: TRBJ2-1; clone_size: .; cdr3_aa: CASSWGNTGSEQFF; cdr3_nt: TGTGCCAGCAGCTGGGGGAATACCGGGAGTGAGCAGTTCTTC